The sequence of this TCR beta chain was determined in a study of CD8 T cells in Susac syndrome. Germline V gives CDR1 SGHDN, CDR2 FVKESK. V was clipped by 4 bases and J by 3 bases; unmatched bases: 4. The CDR3 has 14 residues. cDNA came from about 0.5 to 1 ug RNA primed by random hexamers. One entry per CDR3 protein results from TCRdb running MiXCR on the immunoSEQ multiplex PCR reads. The sample shows some 150,000 distinct CDR3 sequences, 95% of them seen only once. Specimen: CD8+ T cells from PBMCs. This chain links TRBV14 with TRBJ2-7, with 9 nucleotides matching TRBD1. This TCR was sampled from a human donor with multiple sclerosis. This CDR3 reads CASSPGQGYYEQYF. In DNA, the CDR3 is TGTGCCAGCAGCCCTGGACAGGGGTACTACGAGCAGTACTTC.